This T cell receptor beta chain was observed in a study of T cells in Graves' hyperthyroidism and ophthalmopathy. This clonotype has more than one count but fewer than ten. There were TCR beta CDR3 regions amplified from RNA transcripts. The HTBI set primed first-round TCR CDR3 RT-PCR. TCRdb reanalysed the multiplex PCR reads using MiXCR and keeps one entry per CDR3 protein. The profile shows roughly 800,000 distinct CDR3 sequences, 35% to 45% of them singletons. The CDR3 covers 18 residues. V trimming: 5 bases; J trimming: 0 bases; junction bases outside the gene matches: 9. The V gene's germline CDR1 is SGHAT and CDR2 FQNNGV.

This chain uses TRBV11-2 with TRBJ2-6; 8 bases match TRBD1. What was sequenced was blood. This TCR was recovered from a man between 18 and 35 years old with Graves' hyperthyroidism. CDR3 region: CASSLGDRFRSGANVLTF. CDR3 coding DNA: TGTGCCAGCAGCCTCGGGGACAGGTTTCGCTCTGGGGCCAACGTCCTGACTTTC.